The 3 T cell receptor beta chains in this list originate from one sample, sequenced in a study of T cell clonality in common variable immunodeficiency. Repertoires were generated with immunoSEQ multiplex PCR, while TCRdb's copy carries only in-frame clones and drops some. Found here are roughly 40,000 clones, no singletons; the ten largest cover approximately 3%. The sequencing input was peripheral blood mononuclear cells. All receptors come from a person aged 18 to 70 in good health.

About this clone: The CDR3 end falls 3 residues outside the read, so it is completed with the germline J gene. This chain joins TRBV6-1 and TRBJ1-2; a weak D match, TRBD1 (6 bases). CDR3 length equals 11 residues. CDR1 and CDR2 (germline): MNHNS, SASEGT. CDR3 DNA, as far as it was read: TGTGCCAGCAGTGACAGACAGGAC. Amino acids: CASSDRQD. The CDR3 in full is CASSDRQDYTF.

The sample holds many counts of this clone. From the germline J gene comes the end of the CDR3, since the read stops 3 residues before it. The chain carries TRBV19 and TRBJ2-2; a weak D match, TRBD1 (5 bases). The CDR3 contains 17 residues. CDR1 and CDR2 from the germline V gene are LNHDA and SQIVND (reference sequence). Trimming shortened V by 6 bases and J by 5 bases, and 22 bases separated the two germline ends. The part of the CDR3 DNA that was read is TGTGCCAGTAGCTACCCCCTGACCGATCCAGGGACCGGGGAG. Protein: CASSYPLTDPGTGE. The full CDR3 reads CASSYPLTDPGTGELFF.

This clone has ten or more counts. The read ends 3 residues early relative to the CDR3; the germline J gene fills the gap. The V and J genes are TRBV7-9 and TRBJ2-1; 7 bases agree with TRBD1. CDR3 size: 15 residues. Germline V lookup: CDR1 SEHNR, CDR2 FQNEAQ (reference sequence). The junction had 7 bases not matched to a gene; V was cut back by 4 bases and J by 4 bases. CDR3: CASSSPGQSYNEQFF. The CDR3 DNA, read in part, is TGTGCCAGCAGCTCACCGGGACAGAGTTACAATGAG.